The 18 T cell receptor beta chains given below trace back to one sample, sequenced in a study of identical twins. One entry per CDR3 protein results from TCRdb running MiXCR on the 5' RACE reads. The repertoire holds some 1,700,000 distinct CDR3 sequences, with less than 35% as singletons. The source material was cord blood. Receptors were obtained from a newborn girl in good health.

This clonotype was seen a handful of times. The V and J genes are TRBV12-3 or TRBV12-4 and TRBJ2-1, with 8 bases matching TRBD1. V was clipped by 7 bases and J by 6 bases; unmatched bases: 11. CDR3 size: 15 residues. The CDR3 sequence is CASTTPGTGFNEQFF. The CDR3 region has the DNA TGTGCCAGCACTACCCCCGGGACAGGATTCAATGAGCAGTTCTTC.

The J gene is TRBJ1-2, the V gene TRBV13, with D possibly TRBD1 on 5 matching bases. The CDR3 covers 14 residues. Germline CDR1 reads PRHDT; CDR2 reads FYEKMQ (reference sequence). V lost 8 bases to trimming and J lost 4 bases, with 17 bases between them. CDR3 protein: CASGPGMDVYGYTF. CDR3 in DNA: TGTGCCAGCGGGCCAGGGATGGACGTCTATGGCTACACCTTC.

This clonotype was found a few times. This chain links TRBV29-1 with TRBJ2-7, with D perhaps matching TRBD1 (6 bases). The CDR3 sequence is 13 residues long. V was clipped by 6 bases and J by 3 bases, with 15 bases between them. The V gene's germline CDR1 is SQVTM and CDR2 ANQGSEA. CDR3 coding DNA: TGCAGCGTCCTAAAGGGGGAAGACTACGAGCAGTACTTC. Translated, it gives CSVLKGEDYEQYF.

The rearrangement links TRBV12-3 or TRBV12-4 to TRBJ1-2; 9 bases are a match to TRBD1. The length of the CDR3 is 15 residues. The V segment lost 4 bases and the J segment 4 bases; nucleotides outside the gene matches: 7. Here the CDR3 DNA reads TGTGCCAGCAGTTATCGGGACAGGGCCCGCTATGGCTACACCTTC. Its translation: CASSYRDRARYGYTF.

The rearrangement uses TRBV10-3 and TRBJ2-4; D unclear. Germline V gene lookup returns CDR1 ENHRY and CDR2 SYGVKD. The CDR3 covers 12 residues. Trimming left V 4 bases short and J 13 bases short, with 14 bases between. CDR3 loop: CAISGSRNEQYF. The CDR3 bases are TGTGCCATCAGTGGGTCTCGTAATGAGCAGTACTTC.

The sample holds a few counts of this clonotype. This chain uses TRBV7-2 with TRBJ2-1; D uncertain. CDR1 SGHTA and CDR2 FQGNSA come from the germline V gene. The length of the CDR3 is 14 residues. The germline V and J ends were trimmed by 3 bases and 5 bases, with 11 bases remaining between them. CDR3 nucleotides: TGTGCCAGCAGCTTGCCTATTAAGGACAATGAGCAGTTCTTC. It specifies CASSLPIKDNEQFF. Full variable domain (outside the CDR3, taken from reference TRBV7-2 and TRBJ2-1): GAGVSQSPSNKVTEKGKDVELRCDPISGHTALYWYRQSLGQGLEFLIYFQGNSAPDKSGLPSDRFSAERTGGSVSTLTIQRTQQEDSAVYLCASSLPIKDNEQFFGPGTRLTVL.

This clonotype was seen only a few times. This chain connects TRBV20-1 to TRBJ2-1; D could derive from TRBD1 or TRBD2 (5 bases each). Germline V lookup: CDR1 DFQATT, CDR2 SNEGSKA (reference sequence). With 6 bases removed from V and 3 bases from J, the gap between germline ends came to 15 bases. The CDR3 length is 14 residues. CDR3 amino acids: CSALKGPGYNEQFF. The CDR3 nucleotides read TGCAGTGCCCTCAAGGGACCCGGCTACAATGAGCAGTTCTTC.

This rearrangement joins TRBV20-1 to TRBJ2-3, with 10 nucleotides matching TRBD2. Per the germline V gene, CDR1 is DFQATT and CDR2 is SNEGSKA (reference sequence). This CDR3 contains 15 residues. Trimming took 2 bases from V and 4 from J; bases not matched to a gene: 6. The chain's CDR3 is CSARSPSGSSDTQYF. CDR3 sequence (DNA): TGCAGTGCTAGATCGCCTAGCGGGAGTTCAGATACGCAGTATTTT.

The sample holds a few counts of this clonotype. This chain connects TRBV29-1 to TRBJ2-7; D is undetermined. V lost 7 bases and J lost 1, with 11 bases in between. CDR1 and CDR2 from the germline V gene are SQVTM and ANQGSEA. This CDR3 comprises 12 residues. The CDR3 region has the DNA TGCAGCGCCGAAACTTCTTCCTACGAGCAGTACTTC. Encoded protein: CSAETSSYEQYF.

The rearrangement joins TRBV29-1 to TRBJ2-5, with 9 bases lining up with TRBD2. The end of the DNA aligns better with TRBJ2-1, so the J call may be wrong. Germline V CDR1 and CDR2: SQVTM, ANQGSEA. CDR3 length equals 16 residues. CDR3: CSVARGTSSPQETQFF. Here the CDR3 DNA reads TGCAGCGTTGCTCGAGGGACTAGCTCACCTCAAGAGACCCAGTTCTTC.

This clonotype was observed many times. The V gene is TRBV7-2, the J gene TRBJ1-2; 11 bases map to TRBD1. The germline V gene encodes CDR1 SGHTA and CDR2 FQGNSA. This CDR3 is built from 16 residues. Trimming took 2 bases from V and 1 from J; bases not matched to a gene: 3. Written as DNA, the CDR3 is TGTGCCAGCAGCTTAAGGACAGGGGGCCTTAACTATGGCTACACCTTC. This codes for CASSLRTGGLNYGYTF.

The gene calls are TRBV6-2 or TRBV6-3 and TRBJ2-1; D perhaps matches TRBD2 (6 bases). Germline loops: CDR1 MNHEY, CDR2 SVGEGT. The germline V and J ends were trimmed by 5 bases and 3 bases, with 14 bases remaining between them. CDR3 length: 15 amino acids. The CDR3 nucleotides read TGTGCCAGCAGTCTCCATGAGCGGGTCTACAATGAGCAGTTCTTC. It codes for CASSLHERVYNEQFF.

This clonotype was seen only a few times. V and J are TRBV18 and TRBJ2-1; no definite D call. This CDR3 contains 14 residues. Germline assignment: CDR1 KGHSH and CDR2 LQKENI. With 0 bases removed from V and 3 bases from J, the gap between germline ends came to 6 bases. The CDR3 loop reads CASSPPTIYNEQFF. CDR3 DNA sequence: TGTGCCAGCTCACCACCGACGATCTACAATGAGCAGTTCTTC.

The rearrangement uses TRBV3-1 and TRBJ1-1; D uncertain. The CDR3 loop spans 14 amino acids. Between the trimmed V and J ends, which lost 1 base and 0 bases, there was a span of 6 bases. In germline, CDR1 is LGHDT, CDR2 YNNKEL (reference sequence). The CDR3 DNA reads TGTGCCAGCAGCCAAGCACAGTTGAACACTGAAGCTTTCTTT. Translating gives CASSQAQLNTEAFF.

The chain has TRBV4-2 and TRBJ2-5; 8 bases are shared with TRBD2. This CDR3 contains 17 residues. The germline V gene has CDR1 LGHNA and CDR2 YNFKEQ. V gave up 0 bases and J gave up 2 bases; unmatched junction bases: 8. The CDR3 sequence: CASSQDFGGGMQETQYF. CDR3 coding DNA: TGTGCCAGCAGCCAAGATTTCGGGGGGGGCATGCAAGAGACCCAGTACTTC.

This clonotype was seen a few times. The rearrangement uses TRBV20-1 and TRBJ2-1; 11 positions agree with TRBD2. The junction had 7 bases not matched to a gene; V was cut back by 3 bases and J by 0 bases. This CDR3 has 17 amino acids. The germline V gene has CDR1 DFQATT and CDR2 SNEGSKA (reference sequence). CDR3 protein: CSASPSGGLSSYNEQFF. CDR3 sequence (DNA): TGCAGTGCTAGCCCTAGCGGGGGGCTGAGCTCCTACAATGAGCAGTTCTTC.

The sample holds one count of this clonotype. The chain uses TRBV29-1 and TRBJ1-2; maybe TRBD1 (6 bases). The germline V gene has CDR1 SQVTM and CDR2 ANQGSEA. This CDR3 has 11 amino acids. V shed 5 bases and J shed 6 bases, with 10 bases lying between them. CDR3 sequence: CSVSQGNGYTF. In DNA form, the CDR3 reads TGCAGCGTTTCACAGGGAAATGGCTACACCTTC.

V and J are TRBV21-1 and TRBJ1-2. TRBV21-1 is assigned pseudogene status. The CDR3 length is 14 residues. The CDR3 DNA reads as TGTGCCAGCAGCAAAGTGGGCAGTATGAAAGGCTACACCTTC. Translated: CASSKVGSMKGYTF.